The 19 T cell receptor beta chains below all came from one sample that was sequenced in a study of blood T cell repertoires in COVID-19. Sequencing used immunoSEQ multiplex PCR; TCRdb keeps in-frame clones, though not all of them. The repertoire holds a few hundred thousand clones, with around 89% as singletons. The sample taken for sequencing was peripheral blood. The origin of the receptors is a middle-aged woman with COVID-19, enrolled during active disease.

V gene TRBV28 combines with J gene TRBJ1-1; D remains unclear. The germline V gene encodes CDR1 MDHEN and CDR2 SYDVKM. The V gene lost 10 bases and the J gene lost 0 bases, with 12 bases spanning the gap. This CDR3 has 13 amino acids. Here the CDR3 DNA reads TGTGCCATCGAGGATGTGATGAACACTGAAGCTTTCTTT. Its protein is CAIEDVMNTEAFF.

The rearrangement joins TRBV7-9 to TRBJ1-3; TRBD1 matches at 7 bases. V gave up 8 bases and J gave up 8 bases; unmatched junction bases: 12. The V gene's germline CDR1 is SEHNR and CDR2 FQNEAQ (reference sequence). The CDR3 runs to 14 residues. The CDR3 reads CASAIQGPIDTIYF. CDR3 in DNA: TGTGCCAGCGCCATACAGGGGCCGATCGACACCATATATTTT.

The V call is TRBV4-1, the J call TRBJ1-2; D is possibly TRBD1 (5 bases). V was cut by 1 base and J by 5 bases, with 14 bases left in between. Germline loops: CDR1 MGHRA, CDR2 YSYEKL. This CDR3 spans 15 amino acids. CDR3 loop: CASSQGLGLEYGYTF. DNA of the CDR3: TGCGCCAGCAGCCAAGGGTTGGGGCTTGAGTATGGCTACACCTTC.

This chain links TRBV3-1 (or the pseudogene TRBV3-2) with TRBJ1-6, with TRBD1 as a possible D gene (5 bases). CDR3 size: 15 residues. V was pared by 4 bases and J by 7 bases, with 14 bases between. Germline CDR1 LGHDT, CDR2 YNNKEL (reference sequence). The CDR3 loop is CASSPTQVLNSPLHF. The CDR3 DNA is TGTGCCAGCAGCCCGACACAGGTGCTAAATTCACCCCTCCACTTT.

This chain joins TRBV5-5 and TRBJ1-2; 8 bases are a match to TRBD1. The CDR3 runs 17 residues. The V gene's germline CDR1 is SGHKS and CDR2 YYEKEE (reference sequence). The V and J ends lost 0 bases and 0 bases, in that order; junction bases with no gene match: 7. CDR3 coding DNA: TGTGCCAGCAGCTTGGGGACAGGGAGGACCTCTAACTATGGCTACACCTTC. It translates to CASSLGTGRTSNYGYTF.

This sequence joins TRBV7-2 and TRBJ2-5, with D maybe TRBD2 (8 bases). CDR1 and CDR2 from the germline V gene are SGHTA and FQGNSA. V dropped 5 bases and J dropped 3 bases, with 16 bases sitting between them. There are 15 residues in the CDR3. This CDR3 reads CASSPGGGVEETQYF. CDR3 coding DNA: TGTGCCAGCAGCCCGGGAGGGGGCGTCGAAGAGACCCAGTACTTC.

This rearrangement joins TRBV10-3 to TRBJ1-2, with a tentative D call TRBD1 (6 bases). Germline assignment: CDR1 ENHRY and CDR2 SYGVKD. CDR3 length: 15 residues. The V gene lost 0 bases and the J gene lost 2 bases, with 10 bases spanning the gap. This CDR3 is CAISESQGNNYGYTF. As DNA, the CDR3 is TGTGCCATCAGTGAGTCGCAGGGGAACAACTATGGCTACACCTTC.

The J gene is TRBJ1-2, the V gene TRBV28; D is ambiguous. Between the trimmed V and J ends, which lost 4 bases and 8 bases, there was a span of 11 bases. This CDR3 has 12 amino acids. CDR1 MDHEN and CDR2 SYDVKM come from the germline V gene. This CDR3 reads CASSSIVEGYTF. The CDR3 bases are TGTGCCAGCAGTTCCATCGTCGAGGGCTACACCTTC.

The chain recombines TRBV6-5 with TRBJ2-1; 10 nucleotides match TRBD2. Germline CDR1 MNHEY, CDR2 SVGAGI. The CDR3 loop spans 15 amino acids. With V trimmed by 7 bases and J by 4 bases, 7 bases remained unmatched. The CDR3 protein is CASKSSGGNYNEQFF. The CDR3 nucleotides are TGTGCCAGCAAGAGTAGCGGGGGGAATTACAATGAGCAGTTCTTC.

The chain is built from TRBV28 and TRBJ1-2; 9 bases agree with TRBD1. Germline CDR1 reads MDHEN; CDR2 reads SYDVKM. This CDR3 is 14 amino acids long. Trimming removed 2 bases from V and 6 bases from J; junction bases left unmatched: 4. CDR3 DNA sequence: TGTGCCAGCAGTTTAAAGACAGGGGGGGATGGCTACACCTTC. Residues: CASSLKTGGDGYTF.

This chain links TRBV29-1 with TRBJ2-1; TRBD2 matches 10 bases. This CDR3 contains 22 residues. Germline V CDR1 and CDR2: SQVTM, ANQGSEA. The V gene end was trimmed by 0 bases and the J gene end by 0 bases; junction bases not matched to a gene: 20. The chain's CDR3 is CSVEDVRGRTSGELSSYNEQFF. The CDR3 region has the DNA TGCAGCGTTGAAGATGTAAGGGGGAGAACTAGCGGGGAACTCAGCTCCTACAATGAGCAGTTCTTC.

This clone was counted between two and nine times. The chain's CDR3 is CASTPRGDAEAFF. CDR3 nucleotide sequence: TGTGCCAGCACCCCGCGGGGGGACGCTGAAGCTTTCTTT. The chain has TRBV6-2 or TRBV6-3 and TRBJ1-1, with D tentatively TRBD1 (5 bases). Germline V CDR1 and CDR2: MNHEY, SVGEGT. The CDR3 totals 13 residues. V was shortened by 7 bases and J by 6 bases, with 15 bases between the two germline ends.

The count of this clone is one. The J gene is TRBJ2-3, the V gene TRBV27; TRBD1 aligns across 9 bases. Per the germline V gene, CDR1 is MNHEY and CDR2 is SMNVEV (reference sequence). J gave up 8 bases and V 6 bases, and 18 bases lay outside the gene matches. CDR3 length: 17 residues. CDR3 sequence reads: CASSRSPGTGSWGTQYF. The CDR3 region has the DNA TGTGCCAGCAGCCGTTCGCCGGGGACAGGGTCTTGGGGTACGCAGTATTTT.

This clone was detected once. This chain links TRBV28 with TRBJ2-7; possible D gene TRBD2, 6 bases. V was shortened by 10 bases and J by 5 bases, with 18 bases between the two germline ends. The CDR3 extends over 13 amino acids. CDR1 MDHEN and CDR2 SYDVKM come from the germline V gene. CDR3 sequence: CATTLGGLDEQYF. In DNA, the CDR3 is TGTGCCACGACTTTGGGAGGTCTCGACGAGCAGTACTTC.

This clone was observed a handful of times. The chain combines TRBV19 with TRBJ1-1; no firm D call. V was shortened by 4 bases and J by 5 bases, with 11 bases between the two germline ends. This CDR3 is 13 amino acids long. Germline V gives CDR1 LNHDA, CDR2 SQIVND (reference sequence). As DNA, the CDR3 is TGTGCCAGTAGTACGGCCTCGGGAACTGAAGCTTTCTTT. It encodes CASSTASGTEAFF.

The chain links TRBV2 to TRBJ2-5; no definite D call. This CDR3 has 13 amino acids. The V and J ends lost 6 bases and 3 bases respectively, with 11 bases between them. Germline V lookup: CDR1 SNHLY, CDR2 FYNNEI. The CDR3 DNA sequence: TGTGCCAGCAGCGCCCTATTAAAAGAGACCCAGTACTTC. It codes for CASSALLKETQYF.

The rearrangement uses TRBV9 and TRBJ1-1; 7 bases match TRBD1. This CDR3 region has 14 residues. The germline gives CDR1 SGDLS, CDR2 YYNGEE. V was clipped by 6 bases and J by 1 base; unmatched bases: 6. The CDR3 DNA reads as TGTGCCAGCACCGCAGGGGGAGAGAACACTGAAGCTTTCTTT. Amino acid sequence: CASTAGGENTEAFF.

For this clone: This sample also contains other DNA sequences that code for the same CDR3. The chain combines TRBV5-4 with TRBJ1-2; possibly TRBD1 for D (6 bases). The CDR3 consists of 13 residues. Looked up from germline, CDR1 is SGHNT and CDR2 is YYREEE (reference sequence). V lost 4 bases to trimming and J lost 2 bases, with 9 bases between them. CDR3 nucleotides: TGTGCCAGCAGCCCCGACAGGAACTATGGCTACACCTTC. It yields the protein CASSPDRNYGYTF.

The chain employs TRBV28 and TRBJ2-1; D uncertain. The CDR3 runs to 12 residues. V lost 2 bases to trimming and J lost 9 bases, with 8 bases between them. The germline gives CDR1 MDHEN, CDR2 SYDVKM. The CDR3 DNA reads TGTGCCAGCAGTTTACCCCCCCGTGAGCAGTTCTTC. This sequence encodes CASSLPPREQFF.